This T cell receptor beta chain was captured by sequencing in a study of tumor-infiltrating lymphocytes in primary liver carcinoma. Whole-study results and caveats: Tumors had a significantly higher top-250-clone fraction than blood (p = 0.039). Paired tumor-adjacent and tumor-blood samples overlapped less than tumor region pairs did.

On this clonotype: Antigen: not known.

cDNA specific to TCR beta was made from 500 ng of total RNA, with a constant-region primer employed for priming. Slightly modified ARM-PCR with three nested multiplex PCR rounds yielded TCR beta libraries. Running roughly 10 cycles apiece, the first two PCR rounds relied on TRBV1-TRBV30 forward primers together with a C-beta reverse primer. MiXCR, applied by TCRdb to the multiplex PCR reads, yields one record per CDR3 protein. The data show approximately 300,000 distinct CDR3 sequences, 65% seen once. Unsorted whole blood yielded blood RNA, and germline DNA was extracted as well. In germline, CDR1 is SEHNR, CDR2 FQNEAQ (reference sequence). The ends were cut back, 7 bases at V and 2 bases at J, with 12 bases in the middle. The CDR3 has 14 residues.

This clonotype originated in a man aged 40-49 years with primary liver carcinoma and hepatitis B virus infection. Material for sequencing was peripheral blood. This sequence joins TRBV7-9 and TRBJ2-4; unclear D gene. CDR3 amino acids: CASTDRATKNIQYF. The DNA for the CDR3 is TGTGCCAGCACCGATAGGGCGACCAAAAACATTCAGTACTTC.